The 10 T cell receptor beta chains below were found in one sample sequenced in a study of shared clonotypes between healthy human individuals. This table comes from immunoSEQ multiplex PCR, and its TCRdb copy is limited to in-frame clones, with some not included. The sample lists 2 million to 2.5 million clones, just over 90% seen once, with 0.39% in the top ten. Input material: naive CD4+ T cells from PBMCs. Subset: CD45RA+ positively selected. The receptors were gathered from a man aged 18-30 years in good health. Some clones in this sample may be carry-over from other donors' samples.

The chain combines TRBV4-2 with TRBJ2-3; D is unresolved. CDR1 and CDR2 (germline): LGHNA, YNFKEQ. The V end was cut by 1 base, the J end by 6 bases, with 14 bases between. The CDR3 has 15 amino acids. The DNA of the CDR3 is TGTGCCAGCAGCCAAGCCGACGTAATATTGGATACGCAGTATTTT. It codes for CASSQADVILDTQYF.

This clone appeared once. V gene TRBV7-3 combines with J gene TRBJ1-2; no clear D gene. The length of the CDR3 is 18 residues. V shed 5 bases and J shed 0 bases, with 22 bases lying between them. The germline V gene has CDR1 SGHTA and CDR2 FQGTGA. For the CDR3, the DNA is TGTGCCAGCAGCCTGCTTCGGGCAGAGGAGGGAGCTAACTATGGCTACACCTTC. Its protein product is CASSLLRAEEGANYGYTF.

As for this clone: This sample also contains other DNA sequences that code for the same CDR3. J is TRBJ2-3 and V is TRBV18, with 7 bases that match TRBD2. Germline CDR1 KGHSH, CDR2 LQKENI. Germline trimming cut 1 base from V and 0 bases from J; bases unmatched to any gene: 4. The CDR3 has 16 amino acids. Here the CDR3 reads CASSPRASGSTDTQYF. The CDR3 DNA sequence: TGTGCCAGCTCACCACGGGCTAGCGGTAGCACAGATACGCAGTATTTT.

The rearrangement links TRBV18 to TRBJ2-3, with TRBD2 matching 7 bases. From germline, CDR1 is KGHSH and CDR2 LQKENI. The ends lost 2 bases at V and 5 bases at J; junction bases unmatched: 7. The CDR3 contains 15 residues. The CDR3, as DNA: TGTGCCAGCTCACCAGAGGGAGGGCCAGGAGATACGCAGTATTTT. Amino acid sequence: CASSPEGGPGDTQYF.

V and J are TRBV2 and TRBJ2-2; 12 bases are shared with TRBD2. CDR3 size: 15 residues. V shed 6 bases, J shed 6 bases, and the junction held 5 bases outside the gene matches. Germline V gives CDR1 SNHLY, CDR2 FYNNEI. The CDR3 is CASSRLAGEAGELFF. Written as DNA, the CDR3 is TGTGCCAGCAGCAGACTAGCGGGAGAGGCCGGGGAGCTGTTTTTT.

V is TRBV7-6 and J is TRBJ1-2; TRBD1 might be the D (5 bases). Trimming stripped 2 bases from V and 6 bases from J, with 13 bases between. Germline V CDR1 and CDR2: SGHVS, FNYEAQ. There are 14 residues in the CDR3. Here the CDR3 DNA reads TGTGCCAGCAGCTTAAGTCAGGGCCTGGATGGCTACACCTTC. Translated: CASSLSQGLDGYTF. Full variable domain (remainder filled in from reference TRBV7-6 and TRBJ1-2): GAGVSQSPRYKVTKRGQDVALRCDPISGHVSLYWYRQALGQGPEFLTYFNYEAQQDKSGLPNDRFSAERPEGSISTLTIQRTEQRDSAMYRCASSLSQGLDGYTFGSGTRLTVV.

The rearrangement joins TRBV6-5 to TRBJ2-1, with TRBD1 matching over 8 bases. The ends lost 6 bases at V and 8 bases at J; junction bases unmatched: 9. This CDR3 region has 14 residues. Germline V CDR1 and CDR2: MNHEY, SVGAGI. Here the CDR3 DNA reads TGTGCCAGCAGAAGGGACAGGAAGGTTTATGAGCAGTTCTTC. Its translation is CASRRDRKVYEQFF.

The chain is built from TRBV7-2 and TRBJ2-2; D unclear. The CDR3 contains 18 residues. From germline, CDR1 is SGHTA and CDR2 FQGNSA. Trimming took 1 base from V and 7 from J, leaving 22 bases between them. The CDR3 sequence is CASSLGVFSLLSFGELFF. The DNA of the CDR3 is TGTGCCAGCAGCTTAGGTGTCTTCTCGCTACTAAGCTTCGGGGAGCTGTTTTTT. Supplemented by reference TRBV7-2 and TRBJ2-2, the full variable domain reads GAGVSQSPSNKVTEKGKDVELRCDPISGHTALYWYRQSLGQGLEFLIYFQGNSAPDKSGLPSDRFSAERTGGSVSTLTIQRTQQEDSAVYLCASSLGVFSLLSFGELFFGEGSRLTVL.

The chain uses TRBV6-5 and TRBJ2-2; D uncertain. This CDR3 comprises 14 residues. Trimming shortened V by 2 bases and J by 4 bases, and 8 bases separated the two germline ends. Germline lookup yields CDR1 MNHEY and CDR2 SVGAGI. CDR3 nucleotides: TGTGCCAGCAGTTACAGGGTCGGCACCGGGGAGCTGTTTTTT. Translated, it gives CASSYRVGTGELFF.

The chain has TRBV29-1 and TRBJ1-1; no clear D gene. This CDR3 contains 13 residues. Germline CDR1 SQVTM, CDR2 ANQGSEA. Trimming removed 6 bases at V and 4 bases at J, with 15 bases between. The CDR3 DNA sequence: TGCAGCGTCGTGAGCCCCATGTCCACTGAAGCTTTCTTT. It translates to CSVVSPMSTEAFF.